The clone carrying this T cell receptor beta chain was seen a handful of times. Frozen PBMC stocks contributed 2 to 2.5 micrograms of genomic DNA to the TCR beta libraries. The sample originates from a study of cytotoxic CD8 clonotypes in ibrutinib-treated CLL. The repertoire was sequenced with immunoSEQ multiplex PCR; TCRdb's copy has only in-frame clones and lacks some. The sample gives around 33,000 clones, about 47% of which show up once; around 18% is in the top ten. This CDR3 spans 16 amino acids. Losses at the gene ends were 8 bases for V and 2 bases for J; bases not matched to a gene: 14. Germline V gene sequence: CDR1 MNHEY, CDR2 SMNVEV (reference sequence).

This TCR came from a human donor with chronic lymphocytic leukemia. Specimen: PBMCs, collected before ibrutinib treatment. The chain carries TRBV27 and TRBJ2-7; TRBD1 matches at 8 bases. For the CDR3, the DNA is TGTGCCAGCTTCGGACAGGGCGGGTGGGGAGCCTACGAGCAGTACTTC. Translated, it gives CASFGQGGWGAYEQYF.